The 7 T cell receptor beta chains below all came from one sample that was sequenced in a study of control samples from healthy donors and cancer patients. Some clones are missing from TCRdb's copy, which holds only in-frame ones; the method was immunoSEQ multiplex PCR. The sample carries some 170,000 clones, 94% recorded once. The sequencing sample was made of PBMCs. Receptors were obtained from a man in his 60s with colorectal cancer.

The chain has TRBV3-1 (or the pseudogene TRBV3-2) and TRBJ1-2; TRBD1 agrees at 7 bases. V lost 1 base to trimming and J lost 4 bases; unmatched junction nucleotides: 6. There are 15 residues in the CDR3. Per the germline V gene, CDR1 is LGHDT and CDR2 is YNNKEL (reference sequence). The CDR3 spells CASSQVDRAPYGYTF. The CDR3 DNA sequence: TGTGCCAGCAGCCAAGTAGACAGGGCTCCCTATGGCTACACCTTC.

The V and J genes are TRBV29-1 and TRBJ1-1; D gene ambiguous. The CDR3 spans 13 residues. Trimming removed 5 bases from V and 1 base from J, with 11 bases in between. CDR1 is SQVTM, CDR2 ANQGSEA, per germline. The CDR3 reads CSVWVAENTEAFF. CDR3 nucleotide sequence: TGCAGCGTTTGGGTGGCAGAGAACACTGAAGCTTTCTTT.

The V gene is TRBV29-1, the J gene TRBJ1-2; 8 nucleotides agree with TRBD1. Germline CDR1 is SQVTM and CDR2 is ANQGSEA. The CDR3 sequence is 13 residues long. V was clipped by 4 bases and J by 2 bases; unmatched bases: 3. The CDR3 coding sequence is TGCAGCGTTGGGACAGGGCAGAACTATGGCTACACCTTC. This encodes CSVGTGQNYGYTF.

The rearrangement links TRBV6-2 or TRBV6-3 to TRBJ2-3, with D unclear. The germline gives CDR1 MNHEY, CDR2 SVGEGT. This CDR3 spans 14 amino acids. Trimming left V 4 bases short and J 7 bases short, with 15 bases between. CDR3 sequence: CASSSPNAPNTQYF. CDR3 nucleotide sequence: TGTGCCAGCAGTTCTCCTAACGCCCCCAATACGCAGTATTTT.

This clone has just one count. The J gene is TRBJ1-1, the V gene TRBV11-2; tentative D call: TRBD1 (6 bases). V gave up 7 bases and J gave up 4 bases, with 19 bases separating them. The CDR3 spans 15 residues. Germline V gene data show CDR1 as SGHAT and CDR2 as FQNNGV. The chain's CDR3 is CASNHLQGKGTEAFF. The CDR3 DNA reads TGTGCCAGCAACCACTTACAGGGAAAGGGCACTGAAGCTTTCTTT.

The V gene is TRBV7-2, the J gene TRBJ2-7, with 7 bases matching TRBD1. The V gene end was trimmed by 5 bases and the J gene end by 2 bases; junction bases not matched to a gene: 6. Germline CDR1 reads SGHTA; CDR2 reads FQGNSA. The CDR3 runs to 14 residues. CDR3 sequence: CASSKGTETYEQYF. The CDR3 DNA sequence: TGTGCCAGCAGCAAGGGGACAGAAACCTACGAGCAGTACTTC. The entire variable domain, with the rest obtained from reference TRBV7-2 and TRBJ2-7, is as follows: GAGVSQSPSNKVTEKGKDVELRCDPISGHTALYWYRQSLGQGLEFLIYFQGNSAPDKSGLPSDRFSAERTGGSVSTLTIQRTQQEDSAVYLCASSKGTETYEQYFGPGTRLTVT.

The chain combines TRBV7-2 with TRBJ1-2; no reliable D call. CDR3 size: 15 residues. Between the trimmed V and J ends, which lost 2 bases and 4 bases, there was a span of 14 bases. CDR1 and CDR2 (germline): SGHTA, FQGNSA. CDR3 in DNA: TGTGCCAGCAGCTTAATGGGCGGAGCTCCCTATGGCTACACCTTC. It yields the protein CASSLMGGAPYGYTF.